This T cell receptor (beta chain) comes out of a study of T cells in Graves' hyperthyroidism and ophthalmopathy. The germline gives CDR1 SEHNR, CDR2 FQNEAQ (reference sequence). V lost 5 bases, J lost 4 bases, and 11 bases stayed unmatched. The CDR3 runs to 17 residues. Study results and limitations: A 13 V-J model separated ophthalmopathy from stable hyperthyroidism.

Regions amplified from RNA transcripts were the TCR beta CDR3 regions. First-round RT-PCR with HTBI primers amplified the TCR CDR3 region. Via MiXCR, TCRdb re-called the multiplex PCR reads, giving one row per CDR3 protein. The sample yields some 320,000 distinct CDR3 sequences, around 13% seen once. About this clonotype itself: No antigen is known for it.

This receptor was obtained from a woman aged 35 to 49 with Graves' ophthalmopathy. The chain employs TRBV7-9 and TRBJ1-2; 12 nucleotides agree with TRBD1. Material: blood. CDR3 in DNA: TGTGCCAGCAGCCCCGGGACAGGGGGCGCCGACGGCTATGGCTACACCTTC. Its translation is CASSPGTGGADGYGYTF.